The 17 T cell receptor beta chains listed next were all sequenced from one sample in a study of T cell clonotyping in hematopoietic cell transplantation. Regarding time point: recipient sample about 28 days before transplant, after cytoreduction. The method was immunoSEQ multiplex PCR; TCRdb's version includes in-frame clones alone and lacks a portion of them. Of roughly 46,000 clones in the sample, around 80% are singletons; the top ten hold approximately 5.3%. Sequencing was performed on peripheral blood mononuclear cells, taken before stem cell transplant. The receptors shown here come from a man aged 55-75 years with myelodysplastic syndrome. Some clones in this sample may be carry-over from other donors' samples.

V is TRBV19 and J is TRBJ2-1, with 9 bases lining up with TRBD2. Per the germline V gene, CDR1 is LNHDA and CDR2 is SQIVND (reference sequence). This CDR3 is built from 14 residues. Germline trimming cut 5 bases from V and 6 bases from J; bases unmatched to any gene: 5. In DNA, the CDR3 is TGTGCCAGTAGTTCGTCGCGGGGGGGCAATGAGCAGTTCTTC. Protein sequence: CASSSSRGGNEQFF.

This chain connects TRBV14 to TRBJ2-1, with D unresolved. Germline CDR1 reads SGHDN; CDR2 reads FVKESK. Deletions cut 0 bases from V and 10 bases from J, with 16 bases between. The CDR3 spans 15 residues. The CDR3 coding sequence is TGTGCCAGCAGCCAAGAGCGAAGTCCCAAGTGGGAGCAGTTCTTC. It specifies CASSQERSPKWEQFF.

The rearrangement uses TRBV30 and TRBJ1-2, with D possibly being TRBD1 (6 bases). Deletions cut 0 bases from V and 8 bases from J, with 13 bases between. The CDR3 consists of 13 residues. The V gene's germline CDR1 is GTSNPN and CDR2 SVGIG (reference sequence). As DNA, the CDR3 is TGTGCCTGGAGTGTACAGGGATCGAGAGGCTACACCTTC. Protein sequence: CAWSVQGSRGYTF.

The chain employs TRBV28 and TRBJ2-7, with unresolved D. Germline loops: CDR1 MDHEN, CDR2 SYDVKM. This CDR3 is 14 amino acids long. The V gene lost 1 base and the J gene lost 4 bases, with 11 bases spanning the gap. The CDR3, as DNA: TGTGCCAGCAGTTTATCCAGTCCCGTTTACGAGCAGTACTTC. As protein: CASSLSSPVYEQYF.

This clone was recorded a few times. The V gene is TRBV5-4, the J gene TRBJ2-7; the match to TRBD1 covers 8 bases. V lost 9 bases and J lost 2; bases outside the gene matches: 10. The CDR3 runs 14 residues. Germline assignment: CDR1 SGHNT and CDR2 YYREEE (reference sequence). CDR3 region: CATGNDRGPYEQYF. DNA of the CDR3: TGTGCCACCGGGAACGACAGGGGTCCCTACGAGCAGTACTTC.

The chain links TRBV19 to TRBJ2-7, with 10 nucleotides matching TRBD1. This CDR3 region has 15 residues. V shed 1 base, J shed 3 bases, and the junction held 3 bases outside the gene matches. CDR1 is LNHDA and CDR2 is SQIVND in the germline V gene (reference sequence). CDR3 DNA: TGTGCCAGTAGTATAGCTGGGACAGGGGTCTACGAGCAGTACTTC. Translated: CASSIAGTGVYEQYF.

The chain links TRBV6-5 to TRBJ2-7; D perhaps matches TRBD1 (6 bases). The V end lost 0 bases, the J end lost 2 bases, and 11 bases lay between the germline ends. The CDR3 is made up of 15 amino acids. Germline CDR1 and CDR2: MNHEY and SVGAGI. CDR3 nucleotides: TGTGCCAGCAGTTACTCGAGCAGGGGAACCTACGAGCAGTACTTC. Translating gives CASSYSSRGTYEQYF.

This clone appeared once. This rearrangement joins TRBV28 to TRBJ1-2; D is unresolved. Trimming removed 0 bases at V and 4 bases at J, with 9 bases between. Germline V gene data show CDR1 as MDHEN and CDR2 as SYDVKM. The CDR3 has 14 amino acids. As DNA, the CDR3 is TGTGCCAGCAGTTTATGGGGCCAGCCCTATGGCTACACCTTC. Its protein product is CASSLWGQPYGYTF.

The CDR3 coding sequence is TGTGCCAGCAGCCGGGACAGGGGGCAAAGCACTGAAGCTTTCTTT. It is translated as CASSRDRGQSTEAFF. The gene calls are TRBV5-6 and TRBJ1-1, with 12 bases identical to TRBD1. CDR1 and CDR2 from the germline V gene are SGHDT and YYEEEE. J was trimmed by 4 bases and V by 4 bases; bases with no gene match: 5. The CDR3 spans 15 residues.

The chain links TRBV10-3 to TRBJ1-4; no clear D gene. From germline, CDR1 is ENHRY and CDR2 SYGVKD. Trimming took off 3 bases at V and 5 bases at J, with 13 bases between the two ends. This CDR3 is 15 amino acids long. The CDR3 coding sequence is TGTGCCATCAGTGATAAGTCCGGCACCAATGAAAAACTGTTTTTT. Encoded protein: CAISDKSGTNEKLFF.

The rearrangement joins TRBV27 to TRBJ2-3, with D possibly being TRBD2 (5 bases). This CDR3 has 15 amino acids. Between the trimmed V and J ends, which lost 5 bases and 0 bases, there was a span of 12 bases. Germline V CDR1 and CDR2: MNHEY, SMNVEV (reference sequence). The CDR3 here is CASSPWRTSTDTQYF. The CDR3 nucleotides are TGTGCCAGCAGTCCCTGGCGGACTAGCACAGATACGCAGTATTTT.

CDR3 nucleotides: TGCGCCAGCAGCCCAGAGGGTAATTCACCCCTCCACTTT. This codes for CASSPEGNSPLHF. The chain employs TRBV5-1 and TRBJ1-6; no clear D gene. CDR3 size: 13 residues. CDR1 is SGHRS, CDR2 YFSETQ, per germline. The V end lost 4 bases, the J end lost 6 bases, and 8 bases lay between the germline ends.

The chain recombines TRBV10-3 with TRBJ1-1; possibly TRBD1 for D (6 bases). This CDR3 has 15 amino acids. CDR1 is ENHRY and CDR2 is SYGVKD in the germline V gene. Trimming took off 4 bases at V and 0 bases at J, with 12 bases between the two ends. The CDR3 nucleotides are TGTGCCATCAGTGTAAAAGGGGGGATGAACACTGAAGCTTTCTTT. It translates to CAISVKGGMNTEAFF.

The chain recombines TRBV4-2 with TRBJ2-1; D assignment may be TRBD1 or TRBD2 (6 bases each). Germline CDR1 LGHNA, CDR2 YNFKEQ. V shed 4 bases and J shed 2 bases, with 12 bases lying between them. The CDR3 length is 15 residues. The CDR3 nucleotides are TGTGCCAGCAGCCTCAACGGGGGCCCCTACAATGAGCAGTTCTTC. Protein product: CASSLNGGPYNEQFF.

The V gene is TRBV2, the J gene TRBJ2-1, with a tentative D call TRBD1 (5 bases). Germline CDR1 is SNHLY and CDR2 is FYNNEI. Trimming took off 4 bases at V and 8 bases at J, with 9 bases between the two ends. This CDR3 has 12 residues. The CDR3 sequence is CASSVTGYEQFF. CDR3 nucleotide sequence: TGTGCCAGCAGTGTAACAGGATATGAGCAGTTCTTC.

The rearrangement joins TRBV5-1 to TRBJ1-4; 10 bases agree with TRBD1. With V trimmed by 0 bases and J by 7 bases, 12 bases remained unmatched. The germline V gene has CDR1 SGHRS and CDR2 YFSETQ. This CDR3 comprises 18 residues. In DNA, the CDR3 is TGCGCCAGCAGCTTGGCAAGGGAGACAGGGGGCCAAGGTGAAAAACTGTTTTTT. Protein sequence: CASSLARETGGQGEKLFF.

The chain combines TRBV5-1 with TRBJ1-1; D not certain. The CDR3 runs to 15 residues. Per the germline V gene, CDR1 is SGHRS and CDR2 is YFSETQ. V was pared by 1 base and J by 2 bases, with 12 bases between. CDR3 region: CASSLPNSGNTEAFF. The CDR3 nucleotides are TGCGCCAGCAGCTTGCCCAACTCGGGAAACACTGAAGCTTTCTTT.